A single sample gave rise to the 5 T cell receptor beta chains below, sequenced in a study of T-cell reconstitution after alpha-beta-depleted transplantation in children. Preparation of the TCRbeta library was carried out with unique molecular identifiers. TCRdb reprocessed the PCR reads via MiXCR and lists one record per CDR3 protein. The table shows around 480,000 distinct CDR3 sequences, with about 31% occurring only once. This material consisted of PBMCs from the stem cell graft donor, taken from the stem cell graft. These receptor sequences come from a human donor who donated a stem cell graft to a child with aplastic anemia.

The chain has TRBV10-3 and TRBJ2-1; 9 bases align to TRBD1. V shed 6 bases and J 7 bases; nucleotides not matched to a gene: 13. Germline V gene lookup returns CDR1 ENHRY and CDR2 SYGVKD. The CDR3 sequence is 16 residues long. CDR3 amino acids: CAIRPVGDRVGNEQFF. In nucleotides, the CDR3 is TGTGCCATCAGACCGGTGGGGGACAGGGTGGGAAATGAGCAGTTCTTC.

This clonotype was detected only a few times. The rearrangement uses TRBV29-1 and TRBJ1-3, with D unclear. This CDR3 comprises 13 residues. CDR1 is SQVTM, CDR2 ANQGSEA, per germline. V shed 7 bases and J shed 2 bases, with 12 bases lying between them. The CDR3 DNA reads TGCAGCGCTGCGGGCATCACTGGAAACACCATATATTTT. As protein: CSAAGITGNTIYF. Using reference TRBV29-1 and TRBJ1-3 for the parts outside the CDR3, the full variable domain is SAVISQKPSRDICQRGTSLTIQCQVDSQVTMMFWYRQQPGQSLTLIATANQGSEATYESGFVIDKFPISRPNLTFSTLTVSNMSPEDSSIYLCSAAGITGNTIYFGEGSWLTVV.

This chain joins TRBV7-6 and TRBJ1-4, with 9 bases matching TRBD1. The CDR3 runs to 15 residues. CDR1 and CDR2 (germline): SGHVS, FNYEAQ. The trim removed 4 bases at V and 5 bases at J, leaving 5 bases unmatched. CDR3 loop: CASSYLGQGNEKLFF. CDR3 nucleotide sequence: TGTGCCAGCAGCTACCTTGGACAGGGGAATGAAAAACTGTTTTTT.

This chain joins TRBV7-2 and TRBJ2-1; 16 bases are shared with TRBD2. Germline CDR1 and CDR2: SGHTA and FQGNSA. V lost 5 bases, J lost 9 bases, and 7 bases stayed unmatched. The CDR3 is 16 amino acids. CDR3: CASSGGLAGGDGEQFF. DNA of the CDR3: TGTGCCAGCAGCGGGGGACTAGCGGGAGGGGACGGTGAGCAGTTCTTC.

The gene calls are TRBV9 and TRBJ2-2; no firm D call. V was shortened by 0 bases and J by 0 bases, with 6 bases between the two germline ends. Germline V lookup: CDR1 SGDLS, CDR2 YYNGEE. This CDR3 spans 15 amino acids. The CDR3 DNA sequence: TGTGCCAGCAGCGTAGGCTCAACGAACACCGGGGAGCTGTTTTTT. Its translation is CASSVGSTNTGELFF.